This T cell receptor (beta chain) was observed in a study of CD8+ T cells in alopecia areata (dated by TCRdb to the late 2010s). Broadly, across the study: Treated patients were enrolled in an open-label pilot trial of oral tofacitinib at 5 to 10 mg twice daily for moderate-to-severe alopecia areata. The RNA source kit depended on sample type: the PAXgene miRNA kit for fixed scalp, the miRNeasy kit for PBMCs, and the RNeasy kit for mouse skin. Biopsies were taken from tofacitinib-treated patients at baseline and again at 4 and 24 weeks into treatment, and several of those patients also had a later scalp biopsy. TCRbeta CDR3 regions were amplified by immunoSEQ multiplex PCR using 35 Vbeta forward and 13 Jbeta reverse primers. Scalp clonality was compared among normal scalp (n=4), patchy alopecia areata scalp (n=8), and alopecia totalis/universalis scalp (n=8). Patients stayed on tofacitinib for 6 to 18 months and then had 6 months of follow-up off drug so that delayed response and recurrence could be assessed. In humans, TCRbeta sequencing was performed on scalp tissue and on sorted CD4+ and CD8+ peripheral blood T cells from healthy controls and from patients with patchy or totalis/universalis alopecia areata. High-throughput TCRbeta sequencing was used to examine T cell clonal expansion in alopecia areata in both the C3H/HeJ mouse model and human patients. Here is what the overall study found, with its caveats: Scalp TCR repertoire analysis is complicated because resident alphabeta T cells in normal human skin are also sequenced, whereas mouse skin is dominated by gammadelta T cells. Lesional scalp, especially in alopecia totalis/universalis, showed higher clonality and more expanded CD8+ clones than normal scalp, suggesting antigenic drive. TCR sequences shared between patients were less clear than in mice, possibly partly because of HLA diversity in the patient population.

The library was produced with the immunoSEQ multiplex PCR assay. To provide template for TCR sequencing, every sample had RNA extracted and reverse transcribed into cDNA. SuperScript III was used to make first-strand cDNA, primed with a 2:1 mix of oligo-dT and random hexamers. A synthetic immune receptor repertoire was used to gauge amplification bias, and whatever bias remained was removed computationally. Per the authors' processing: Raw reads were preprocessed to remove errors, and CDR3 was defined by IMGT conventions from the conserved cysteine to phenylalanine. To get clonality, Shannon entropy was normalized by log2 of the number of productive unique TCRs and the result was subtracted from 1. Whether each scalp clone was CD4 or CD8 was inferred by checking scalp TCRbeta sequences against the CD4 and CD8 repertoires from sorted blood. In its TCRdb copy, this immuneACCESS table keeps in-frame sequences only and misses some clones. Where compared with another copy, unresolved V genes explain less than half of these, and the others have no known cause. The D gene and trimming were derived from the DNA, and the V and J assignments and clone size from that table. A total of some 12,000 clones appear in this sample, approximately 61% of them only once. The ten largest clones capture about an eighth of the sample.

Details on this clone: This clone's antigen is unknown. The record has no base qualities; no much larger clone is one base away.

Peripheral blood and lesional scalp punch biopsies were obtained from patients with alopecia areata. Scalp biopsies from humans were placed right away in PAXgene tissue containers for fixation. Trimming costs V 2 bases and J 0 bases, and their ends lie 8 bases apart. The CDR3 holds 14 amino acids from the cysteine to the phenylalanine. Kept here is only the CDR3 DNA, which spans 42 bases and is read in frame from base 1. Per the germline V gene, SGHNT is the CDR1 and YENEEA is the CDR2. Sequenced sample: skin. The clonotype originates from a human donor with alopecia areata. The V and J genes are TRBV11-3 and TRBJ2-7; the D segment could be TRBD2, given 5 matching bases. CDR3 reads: CASSLSGSSYEQYF. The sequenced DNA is TGTGCCAGCAGCTTAAGCGGCAGCTCCTACGAGCAGTACTTC.